The present T cell receptor beta chain was sequenced within a study of chemoradiotherapy in HPV16-positive cancers. Per germline, CDR1 MNHNY and CDR2 SVGAGI (reference sequence). V lost 2 bases to trimming and J lost 3 bases, with 14 bases between them. There are 16 residues in the CDR3. The method was immunoSEQ multiplex PCR; TCRdb's version includes in-frame clones alone and lacks a portion of them. The table has roughly 29,000 clones, approximately 90% seen once. This sequence was found in a human donor with HPV-associated anogenital cancer. This specimen was blood, taken from a patient who underwent chemoradiotherapy. The chain links TRBV6-6 to TRBJ2-1; the D gene is possibly TRBD2 (5 bases). CDR3 sequence reads: CASSYVLGGRYNEQFF. The CDR3 nucleotides read TGTGCCAGCAGTTACGTATTGGGCGGGCGCTACAATGAGCAGTTCTTC.